These 13 T cell receptor beta chains came from one sample sequenced in a study of patients and donors after allogeneic stem cell transplantation. MiXCR was run by TCRdb on the RT-PCR reads, yielding one entry per CDR3 protein. The data hold about 100,000 distinct CDR3 sequences, with approximately 40% observed a single time. The sample taken for sequencing was blood, either unsorted or a sorted T cell fraction (not recorded which). The source is a human donor who was either an allogeneic HSCT recipient or a stem cell or donor lymphocyte infusion donor (not recorded which). It is not recorded whose cells these are; they may come from a transplant donor.

The chain has TRBV27 and TRBJ1-5; the D is unclear. There are 14 residues in the CDR3. Germline assignment: CDR1 MNHEY and CDR2 SMNVEV (reference sequence). The V end was cut by 1 base, the J end by 2 bases, with 6 bases between. The CDR3 DNA is TGTGCCAGCAGTTTATTGGGAGGCAATCAGCCCCAGCATTTT. Amino acid sequence: CASSLLGGNQPQHF.

The chain carries TRBV15 and TRBJ2-1, with TRBD2 identical over 10 bases. V was clipped by 1 base and J by 8 bases; unmatched bases: 5. This CDR3 is 15 amino acids long. From germline, CDR1 is LNHNV and CDR2 YYDKDF (reference sequence). The CDR3 DNA follows: TGTGCCACCAGCAGAGGAGCGGGAGGGCGGGATGAGCAGTTCTTC. Its protein product is CATSRGAGGRDEQFF.

The rearrangement joins TRBV7-2 to TRBJ1-1, with D perhaps matching TRBD1 (6 bases). V gave up 5 bases and J gave up 1 base, with 14 bases separating them. Germline CDR1 reads SGHTA; CDR2 reads FQGNSA. The CDR3 consists of 15 residues. This CDR3 reads CASSPEPGQNTEAFF. The CDR3 nucleotides read TGTGCCAGCAGCCCAGAACCGGGACAGAACACTGAAGCTTTCTTT.

The chain couples TRBV18 to TRBJ2-7, with a weak D call TRBD1 (5 bases). Germline V gene sequence: CDR1 KGHSH, CDR2 LQKENI. The V end lost 2 bases, the J end lost 5 bases, and 10 bases lay between the germline ends. This CDR3 is 13 amino acids long. As DNA, the CDR3 is TGTGCCAGCTCACCAAGACAGATCGACGAGCAGTACTTC. Protein sequence: CASSPRQIDEQYF.

There are a few counts of this clonotype. The chain has TRBV29-1 and TRBJ1-1; D gene ambiguous. The ends were cut back, 3 bases at V and 1 base at J, with 6 bases in the middle. CDR1 is SQVTM and CDR2 is ANQGSEA in the germline V gene. The CDR3 is 12 residues long. CDR3 protein: CSVEAPNTEAFF. CDR3 DNA: TGCAGCGTTGAGGCACCGAACACTGAAGCTTTCTTT.

This clonotype was detected a few times. The genes are TRBV12-3 or TRBV12-4 and TRBJ1-1, with TRBD1 identical over 7 bases. V dropped 2 bases and J dropped 2; count of bases not matched to a gene: 5. This CDR3 is 15 amino acids long. CDR3 in amino acids: CASSLRGRVNTEAFF. The CDR3 nucleotides are TGTGCCAGCAGTTTAAGGGGGCGCGTTAACACTGAAGCTTTCTTT.

The chain links TRBV20-1 to TRBJ2-7; D unresolved. CDR1 is DFQATT, CDR2 SNEGSKA, per germline (reference sequence). The V end lost 0 bases, the J end lost 0 bases, and 9 bases lay between the germline ends. This CDR3 spans 14 amino acids. CDR3 loop: CSARDPGGSYEQYF. The DNA of the CDR3 is TGCAGTGCTAGAGATCCGGGCGGCTCCTACGAGCAGTACTTC.

The V call is TRBV9, the J call TRBJ2-3; D is unclear. CDR3 length: 11 residues. Trimming took off 4 bases at V and 7 bases at J, with 7 bases between the two ends. The germline gives CDR1 SGDLS, CDR2 YYNGEE. This CDR3 is CASSSGNTQYF. The CDR3 nucleotides read TGTGCCAGCAGCTCCGGTAATACGCAGTATTTT.

This clonotype was seen just once. The V call is TRBV5-1, the J call TRBJ2-5; D is undetermined. Germline V gene data show CDR1 as SGHRS and CDR2 as YFSETQ. CDR3 length: 13 residues. The V end was cut by 4 bases, the J end by 1 base, with 8 bases between. CDR3 sequence reads: CASSGGPQETQYF. The CDR3 region has the DNA TGCGCCAGCAGCGGCGGACCCCAAGAGACCCAGTACTTC.

This clonotype was seen a handful of times. The chain has TRBV6-5 and TRBJ1-1, with D unresolved. This CDR3 contains 13 residues. The germline V and J ends were trimmed by 0 bases and 8 bases, with 10 bases remaining between them. Germline loops: CDR1 MNHEY, CDR2 SVGAGI. CDR3 DNA: TGTGCCAGCAGTTACTCGGGAAGCCCCGAAGCTTTCTTT. This gives the protein CASSYSGSPEAFF.

The CDR3 loop is CSARDRPNYGYTF. CDR3 nucleotides: TGCAGTGCACGGGACAGACCTAACTATGGCTACACCTTC. The chain has TRBV20-1 and TRBJ1-2; 7 bases align to TRBD1. With V trimmed by 6 bases and J by 0 bases, 4 bases remained unmatched. Per germline, CDR1 DFQATT and CDR2 SNEGSKA (reference sequence). This CDR3 is 13 amino acids long.

This clonotype was observed a few times. J is TRBJ1-2 and V is TRBV5-6; D might be TRBD1 (5 bases). CDR1 and CDR2 (germline): SGHDT, YYEEEE. Trimming took 4 bases from V and 2 from J, leaving 9 bases between them. This CDR3 contains 13 residues. The chain's CDR3 is CASSLRGNYGYTF. CDR3 DNA sequence: TGTGCCAGCAGCCTGCGGGGCAACTATGGCTACACCTTC.

The chain uses TRBV30 and TRBJ1-5; tentatively, D is TRBD1 (6 bases). V dropped 0 bases and J dropped 6 bases, with 12 bases sitting between them. Germline lookup yields CDR1 GTSNPN and CDR2 SVGIG (reference sequence). The CDR3 is 14 residues long. CDR3 protein: CAWSVGGVFQPQHF. DNA for the CDR3: TGTGCCTGGAGTGTAGGGGGAGTTTTTCAGCCCCAGCATTTT.